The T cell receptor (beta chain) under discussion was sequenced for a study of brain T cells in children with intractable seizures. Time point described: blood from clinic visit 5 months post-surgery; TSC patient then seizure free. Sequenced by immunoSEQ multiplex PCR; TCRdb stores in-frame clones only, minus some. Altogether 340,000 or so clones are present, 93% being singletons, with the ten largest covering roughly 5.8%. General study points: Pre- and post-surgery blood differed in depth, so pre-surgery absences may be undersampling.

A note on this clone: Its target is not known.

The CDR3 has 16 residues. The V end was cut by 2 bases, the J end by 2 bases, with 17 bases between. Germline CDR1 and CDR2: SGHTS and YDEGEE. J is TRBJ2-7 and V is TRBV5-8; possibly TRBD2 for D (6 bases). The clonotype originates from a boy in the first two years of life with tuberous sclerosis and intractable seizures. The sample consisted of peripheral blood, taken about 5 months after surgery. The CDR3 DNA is TGTGCCAGCAGCTTTCCCCCGGCGGGGTCCCCCTACGAGCAGTACTTC. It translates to CASSFPPAGSPYEQYF.